This T cell receptor (beta chain) was retrieved from a study of blood T cell repertoires in COVID-19. Profiling relied on immunoSEQ multiplex PCR, and the TCRdb table lists in-frame clones only, not all of them. The repertoire holds some 320,000 clones, with about 89% as singletons. This CDR3 has 15 amino acids. Germline assignment: CDR1 SEHNR and CDR2 FQNEAQ (reference sequence). Points on this clone: A read error may produce the germline difference seen at one junction end.

The receptor was derived from a woman between 50 and 59 years old who had recovered from COVID-19. The rearrangement links TRBV7-9 to TRBJ1-2, with TRBD1 matching over 7 bases. The sample taken for sequencing was peripheral blood. The DNA of the CDR3 is TGTGCCAGCAGCCTAGCAACAGGGGTCCCCTATGGCTACACCTTC. Its protein is CASSLATGVPYGYTF. The full variable domain, with the rest looked up from reference TRBV7-9 and TRBJ1-2, is DTGVSQNPRHKITKRGQNVTFRCDPISEHNRLYWYRQTLGQGPEFLTYFQNEAQLEKSRLLSDRFSAERPKGSFSTLEIQRTEQGDSAMYLCASSLATGVPYGYTFGSGTRLTVV.